One and the same sample provided the 9 T cell receptor beta chains below, sequenced in a study of OX40 agonist ivuxolimab in advanced cancers. Produced via immunoSEQ multiplex PCR; TCRdb's table is partial and in-frame only. The sample consists of about 83,000 clones, 70% to 90% of them appearing once. Here the sequenced sample was CD4+ or CD8+ T cells sorted from blood, taken in a trial of the OX40 agonist ivuxolimab. Source of these receptors: an adult with an advanced solid tumor such as melanoma, head and neck, liver or kidney cancer.

This clone was counted once. V and J are TRBV19 and TRBJ1-5, with D unresolved. The ends were cut back, 3 bases at V and 4 bases at J, with 7 bases in the middle. Germline V gene lookup returns CDR1 LNHDA and CDR2 SQIVND (reference sequence). CDR3 size: 13 residues. This CDR3 reads CASSINGNQPQHF. The DNA for the CDR3 is TGTGCCAGTAGTATTAACGGAAATCAGCCCCAGCATTTT.

CDR3 loop: CASSLNPHPFSRKNEQFF. The CDR3 DNA sequence: TGTGCCAGCAGTTTAAACCCCCATCCTTTTAGCAGGAAGAATGAGCAGTTCTTC. The rearrangement joins TRBV27 to TRBJ2-1; D unresolved. This CDR3 comprises 18 residues. V shed 2 bases and J shed 7 bases, with 24 bases lying between them. The germline V gene has CDR1 MNHEY and CDR2 SMNVEV (reference sequence).

This clone came up a few times. The V gene is TRBV4-1, the J gene TRBJ2-2; D could derive from TRBD1 or TRBD2 (6 bases each). The CDR3 sequence is 16 residues long. Trimming shortened V by 3 bases and J by 4 bases, and 15 bases separated the two germline ends. Germline CDR1 is MGHRA and CDR2 is YSYEKL. This CDR3 reads CASSQPPGAGTGELFF. CDR3 bases: TGCGCCAGCAGCCAGCCTCCGGGGGCGGGCACCGGGGAGCTGTTTTTT.

The chain employs TRBV9 and TRBJ2-5; 13 bases are shared with TRBD2. The germline gives CDR1 SGDLS, CDR2 YYNGEE. V dropped 3 bases and J dropped 5; count of bases not matched to a gene: 10. This CDR3 is 17 amino acids long. In nucleotides, the CDR3 is TGTGCCAGCAGCGCTCGAGAGGGACTAGCGGGAATGGAGACCCAGTACTTC. It encodes CASSAREGLAGMETQYF.

The V gene is TRBV19, the J gene TRBJ1-5; TRBD1 might be the D (5 bases). Per the germline V gene, CDR1 is LNHDA and CDR2 is SQIVND (reference sequence). V lost 6 bases and J 0 bases, leaving 15 bases between the germline ends. CDR3 length: 16 residues. CDR3 amino acids: CASRVGHLPSNQPQHF. CDR3 DNA sequence: TGTGCCAGTAGAGTCGGACACTTACCTAGCAATCAGCCCCAGCATTTT.

The chain couples TRBV9 to TRBJ2-5; 12 nucleotides agree with TRBD2. CDR3 length: 17 amino acids. Germline-derived CDR1 and CDR2 are SGDLS and YYNGEE. V trimming: 0 bases; J trimming: 0 bases; junction bases outside the gene matches: 3. CDR3: CASSVGLAGGYQETQYF. In nucleotides, the CDR3 is TGTGCCAGCAGCGTAGGGCTAGCGGGGGGGTACCAAGAGACCCAGTACTTC.

This sequence joins TRBV2 and TRBJ2-4; weak D call: TRBD1 (5 bases). The CDR3 contains 15 residues. Germline values: CDR1 SNHLY, CDR2 FYNNEI. V was pared by 6 bases and J by 0 bases, with 12 bases between. The CDR3 nucleotides are TGTGCCAGCAGGGATGACAGCTTAGCCAAAAACATTCAGTACTTC. Amino acids: CASRDDSLAKNIQYF.

This chain connects TRBV11-2 to TRBJ2-5, with D possibly matching TRBD2 (6 bases). Trimming cost V 5 bases and J 2 bases, with 15 bases left between them. This CDR3 comprises 15 residues. Germline CDR1 is SGHAT and CDR2 is FQNNGV. Written as DNA, the CDR3 is TGTGCCAGCAGCCTCCCGCCGGGGGTACAAGAGACCCAGTACTTC. This codes for CASSLPPGVQETQYF.

The chain employs TRBV19 and TRBJ2-3, with 10 bases lining up with TRBD2. Germline V gene lookup returns CDR1 LNHDA and CDR2 SQIVND (reference sequence). CDR3 size: 12 residues. The V gene end was trimmed by 6 bases and the J gene end by 9 bases; junction bases not matched to a gene: 3. The CDR3 region is CASRGTSDTQYF. The CDR3 DNA follows: TGTGCCAGTAGAGGGACTAGCGACACGCAGTATTTT.